The entry below describes one T cell receptor (beta chain). What it recognizes is unknown. The CDR3 is made up of 14 amino acids. Trimming removed 9 bases at V and 0 bases at J, with 14 bases between. Germline V gene lookup returns CDR1 SGHTA and CDR2 FQGNSA. These data come from a study of T cell responses to AZD1222 COVID-19 vaccine. Study observations and caveats: As reported, nearly half of all spike-specific TCRs target variant regions that are unmutated. Donors were largely white British and mainly female; clonal diversity was possibly underestimated. Spike regions recognized by vaccine-associated CD4 TCRs spanned the protein, led by 160-218 and 743-854.

The repertoire was sequenced with immunoSEQ multiplex PCR; TCRdb's copy has only in-frame clones and lacks some. Of about 86,000 clones in the sample, around four fifths were seen once. The clonotype comes from an adult in good health. Sequenced material: peripheral blood, taken on day 0 of AZD1222 vaccination. The chain couples TRBV7-2 to TRBJ2-5; D might be TRBD1 (5 bases). The CDR3 region is CASRLRAYQETQYF. The CDR3 DNA reads TGTGCCAGTCGACTCAGGGCGTACCAAGAGACCCAGTACTTC.